This T cell receptor (beta chain) was observed in a study of control samples from healthy donors and cancer patients. This CDR3 is built from 13 residues. V lost 2 bases and J lost 0, with 5 bases in between. Per the germline V gene, CDR1 is SGHKS and CDR2 is YYEKEE (reference sequence). Profiled with immunoSEQ multiplex PCR; TCRdb holds only in-frame clones, not every one. Among around 70,000 clones listed, roughly 90% were seen once. The specimen was PBMCs. The rearrangement joins TRBV5-5 to TRBJ1-1; D gene unclear. The sequence was obtained from a woman in her forties or fifties with colorectal cancer. CDR3 loop: CASSFYVNTEAFF. The CDR3 coding sequence is TGTGCCAGCAGCTTCTACGTGAACACTGAAGCTTTCTTT.